The 26 T cell receptor beta chains in this list originate from one sample, sequenced in a study of blood T cell repertoires in COVID-19 (dated by TCRdb to the early 2020s). The library relied on the immunoSEQ multiplex PCR assay. TCRdb stores this immuneACCESS table with in-frame sequences only. Part of the clones is absent; in the studies checked, under half of the shortfall reflects unresolved V genes, and no reason is known for the rest. The sample records around 24,000 clones, 85% to 90% of which are singletons. Around 7.6% of the sample lies in the top ten. What was sequenced was peripheral blood. The origin of the receptors is a human donor in a cohort sampled during active COVID-19.

This clone was recorded only once. This rearrangement joins TRBV19 to TRBJ2-5, with D maybe TRBD2 (5 bases). Germline CDR1 is LNHDA and CDR2 is SQIVND (reference sequence). CDR3 length: 14 residues. The V and J ends lost 1 base and 2 bases respectively, with 8 bases between them. The CDR3 nucleotides read TGTGCCAGTAGTATAGTGAGAGGGCAAGAGACCCAGTACTTC. Its translation is CASSIVRGQETQYF.

V and J are TRBV28 and TRBJ2-1; 9 bases are a match to TRBD2. The CDR3 contains 16 residues. Germline loops: CDR1 MDHEN, CDR2 SYDVKM. The V segment lost 4 bases and the J segment 4 bases; nucleotides outside the gene matches: 8. CDR3 sequence reads: CASSSRSAGGYNEQFF. The CDR3 DNA reads TGTGCCAGCAGTTCTCGTTCAGCGGGGGGATACAATGAGCAGTTCTTC.

V and J are TRBV29-1 and TRBJ1-1, with 9 bases matching TRBD1. This CDR3 spans 13 amino acids. The V and J ends lost 3 bases and 5 bases, in that order; junction bases with no gene match: 4. Germline-derived CDR1 and CDR2 are SQVTM and ANQGSEA. The CDR3 DNA is TGCAGCGTTGAGAGTGACAGGGGGACTGAAGCTTTCTTT. This gives the protein CSVESDRGTEAFF.

The chain combines TRBV10-2 with TRBJ2-1; possible D gene TRBD1, 6 bases. The CDR3 totals 15 residues. V gave up 10 bases and J gave up 4 bases, with 20 bases separating them. Germline-derived CDR1 and CDR2 are WSHSY and SAAADI. The CDR3 DNA reads TGCGCCACAAGGGGCCCGGGACAAATATACAATGAGCAGTTCTTC. It is translated as CATRGPGQIYNEQFF.

V and J are TRBV7-2 and TRBJ2-2, with D tentatively TRBD1 (5 bases). Between the trimmed V and J ends, which lost 6 bases and 1 base, there was a span of 15 bases. The germline V gene has CDR1 SGHTA and CDR2 FQGNSA. The CDR3 has 16 amino acids. CDR3 protein: CASSPGDRGNTGELFF. CDR3 coding DNA: TGTGCCAGCAGTCCTGGAGACAGAGGGAACACCGGGGAGCTGTTTTTT.

V and J are TRBV7-2 and TRBJ2-7, with TRBD1 matching 8 bases. V shed 1 base and J 2 bases; nucleotides not matched to a gene: 4. The CDR3 contains 15 residues. Germline lookup yields CDR1 SGHTA and CDR2 FQGNSA. The CDR3 region is CASSLGTGRTYEQYF. As DNA, the CDR3 is TGTGCCAGCAGCTTAGGGACAGGGAGGACCTACGAGCAGTACTTC.

The chain combines TRBV7-2 with TRBJ1-1; 7 nucleotides match TRBD1. The trim removed 3 bases at V and 7 bases at J, leaving 8 bases unmatched. Germline values: CDR1 SGHTA, CDR2 FQGNSA. CDR3 size: 14 residues. CDR3 sequence reads: CASSFTDRASEAFF. The CDR3, as DNA: TGTGCCAGCAGCTTTACAGACAGGGCTAGTGAAGCTTTCTTT.

The V call is TRBV6-5, the J call TRBJ2-5, with a tentative D call TRBD1 (5 bases). V was clipped by 6 bases and J by 5 bases, with 16 bases between them. Germline assignment: CDR1 MNHEY and CDR2 SVGAGI. This CDR3 comprises 14 residues. The CDR3 nucleotides are TGTGCCAGCAGATTACGGATGGGGCGGGAGACCCAGTACTTC. Translation gives CASRLRMGRETQYF.

The rearrangement links TRBV3-1 (or the pseudogene TRBV3-2) to TRBJ2-5; D not certain. CDR1 LGHDT and CDR2 YNNKEL come from the germline V gene (reference sequence). Trimming removed 0 bases from V and 2 bases from J, with 7 bases in between. The CDR3 loop spans 14 amino acids. CDR3: CASSQDRRQETQYF. CDR3 nucleotide sequence: TGTGCCAGCAGCCAAGACAGGCGTCAAGAGACCCAGTACTTC.

This clone has a single count. The chain recombines TRBV6-5 with TRBJ1-5; the D is unclear. Trimming took off 8 bases at V and 0 bases at J, with 14 bases between the two ends. The V gene's germline CDR1 is MNHEY and CDR2 SVGAGI. This CDR3 contains 15 residues. CDR3 coding DNA: TGTGCCAGCGCCCGTTCGGGGAATAGCAATCAGCCCCAGCATTTT. Translation: CASARSGNSNQPQHF.

The V call is TRBV3-1 (or the pseudogene TRBV3-2), the J call TRBJ1-1; D is perhaps TRBD1 (5 bases). The CDR3 contains 14 residues. The V and J ends lost 1 base and 8 bases respectively, with 14 bases between them. Germline V gene sequence: CDR1 LGHDT, CDR2 YNNKEL (reference sequence). The CDR3 spells CASSQGRAVPEAFF. In DNA, the CDR3 is TGTGCCAGCAGCCAAGGCAGGGCAGTTCCCGAAGCTTTCTTT.

CDR3 residues: CASSEALRGAQFF. CDR3 coding DNA: TGTGCCAGCAGTGAAGCGCTTCGGGGGGCCCAGTTCTTC. The chain carries TRBV6-1 and TRBJ2-1; D perhaps matches TRBD2 (7 bases). Deletions cut 0 bases from V and 13 bases from J, with 13 bases between. Germline V gives CDR1 MNHNS, CDR2 SASEGT. The CDR3 length is 13 residues.

The chain joins TRBV5-1 to TRBJ2-5; TRBD1 agrees at 8 bases. The CDR3 length is 15 residues. The V and J ends lost 6 bases and 1 base, in that order; junction bases with no gene match: 8. CDR1 and CDR2 (germline): SGHRS, YFSETQ. In nucleotides, the CDR3 is TGCGCCAGCACCCAAGGACAGGGCCCCCAAGAGACCCAGTACTTC. Translating gives CASTQGQGPQETQYF.

The gene calls are TRBV5-1 and TRBJ1-3; D remains unclear. The CDR3 is 14 residues long. The V end lost 0 bases, the J end lost 3 bases, and 7 bases lay between the germline ends. Germline V lookup: CDR1 SGHRS, CDR2 YFSETQ. The CDR3 nucleotides read TGCGCCAGCAGCTTGGCGGGTTATGGAAACACCATATATTTT. This sequence encodes CASSLAGYGNTIYF.

The chain employs TRBV5-1 and TRBJ1-1, with TRBD1 matching 10 bases. J gave up 5 bases and V 4 bases, and 5 bases lay outside the gene matches. Per the germline V gene, CDR1 is SGHRS and CDR2 is YFSETQ. CDR3 size: 14 residues. CDR3 in DNA: TGCGCCAGCAGCGCCGGACAGGGGGGAACTGAAGCTTTCTTT. Encoded protein: CASSAGQGGTEAFF.

This rearrangement joins TRBV6-1 to TRBJ1-1; D ambiguous. V lost 2 bases to trimming and J lost 0 bases, with 7 bases between them. The germline V gene has CDR1 MNHNS and CDR2 SASEGT. The CDR3 totals 14 residues. The DNA for the CDR3 is TGTGCCAGCAGTGAATGGAGCTTGAACACTGAAGCTTTCTTT. Its translation is CASSEWSLNTEAFF.

This chain joins TRBV11-3 and TRBJ2-1; a possible D gene is TRBD2 (5 bases). The germline V gene has CDR1 SGHNT and CDR2 YENEEA. The CDR3 runs 16 residues. V was cut by 5 bases and J by 6 bases, with 20 bases left in between. The CDR3 region has the DNA TGTGCCAGCAGCCCAGGATCCGAGGGCTACATCAATGAGCAGTTCTTC. Amino acid sequence: CASSPGSEGYINEQFF.

V usage is TRBV6-6 and J usage is TRBJ1-5; TRBD1 matches at 7 bases. V was pared by 5 bases and J by 5 bases, with 6 bases of the junction left unmatched. CDR3 length equals 14 residues. Germline lookup yields CDR1 MNHNY and CDR2 SVGAGI (reference sequence). This CDR3 reads CASSTYDRDQPQHF. Written as DNA, the CDR3 is TGTGCCAGCAGTACTTACGACAGGGATCAGCCCCAGCATTTT.

The chain recombines TRBV6-5 with TRBJ2-5, with D maybe TRBD2 (6 bases). CDR1 is MNHEY and CDR2 is SVGAGI in the germline V gene. V lost 2 bases and J 2 bases, leaving 12 bases between the germline ends. The CDR3 sequence is 15 residues long. Here the CDR3 reads CASSYVRAGQETQYF. The CDR3 nucleotides are TGTGCCAGCAGTTACGTTAGGGCGGGGCAAGAGACCCAGTACTTC.

CDR3 sequence (DNA): TGCAGCGTCTCTAGCGGGGGGAACTCCTACGAGCAGTACTTC. Translating it yields CSVSSGGNSYEQYF. V usage is TRBV29-1 and J usage is TRBJ2-7; TRBD2 matches 11 bases. This CDR3 region has 14 residues. J lost 0 bases, V lost 6 bases, and 4 bases had no gene match. Looked up from germline, CDR1 is SQVTM and CDR2 is ANQGSEA.

This rearrangement joins TRBV7-2 to TRBJ2-7; the match to TRBD2 covers 8 bases. There are 13 residues in the CDR3. V was clipped by 5 bases and J by 6 bases; unmatched bases: 6. The germline V gene encodes CDR1 SGHTA and CDR2 FQGNSA. The CDR3 protein is CASSNGGASEQYF. In DNA form, the CDR3 reads TGTGCCAGCAGCAACGGGGGGGCATCCGAGCAGTACTTC.

The genes are TRBV6-2 or TRBV6-3 and TRBJ2-7; the match to TRBD1 covers 7 bases. The CDR3 sequence is 17 residues long. Germline CDR1 reads MNHEY; CDR2 reads SVGEGT. The ends lost 2 bases at V and 3 bases at J; junction bases unmatched: 13. This chain's CDR3 is CASSYQIGTASDYEQYF. The CDR3 DNA reads as TGTGCCAGCAGTTACCAAATCGGGACAGCGTCCGACTACGAGCAGTACTTC.

This sequence joins TRBV21-1 and TRBJ1-3; the DNA was not used to check the table's D call, TRBD1. TRBV21-1 is annotated as a pseudogene. The CDR3 is 15 amino acids. CDR3: CASSPQGAAGNTIYF. The CDR3 bases are TGTGCCAGCAGCCCCCAGGGGGCGGCTGGAAACACCATATATTTT.

The rearrangement uses TRBV5-1 and TRBJ2-3; possible D gene TRBD2, 5 bases. V lost 0 bases and J 4 bases, leaving 18 bases between the germline ends. Germline V lookup: CDR1 SGHRS, CDR2 YFSETQ. This CDR3 is built from 17 residues. The CDR3 protein is CASSLATSSNVADTQYF. The CDR3 coding sequence is TGCGCCAGCAGCTTGGCAACTAGTTCTAATGTTGCAGATACGCAGTATTTT.

The rearrangement uses TRBV11-2 and TRBJ2-2, with 9 bases matching TRBD1. Germline V gene sequence: CDR1 SGHAT, CDR2 FQNNGV. CDR3 length: 15 residues. With 5 bases clipped from V and 8 bases from J, the junction kept 9 bases outside the gene matches. The CDR3 DNA sequence: TGTGCCAGCAGCCGCCGGTACAGGGGGCTAGGGGAGCTGTTTTTT. This encodes CASSRRYRGLGELFF. The whole variable domain, remainder taken from reference TRBV11-2 and TRBJ2-2, is EAGVAQSPRYKIIEKRQSVAFWCNPISGHATLYWYQQILGQGPKLLIQFQNNGVVDDSQLPKDRFSAERLKGVDSTLKIQPAKLEDSAVYLCASSRRYRGLGELFFGEGSRLTVL.

Note on this clone: The identical CDR3 is also encoded by other nucleotide sequences in the sample. The CDR3 reads CASWRLANTDTQYF. In DNA form, the CDR3 reads TGCGCCAGCTGGAGGCTAGCGAACACAGATACGCAGTATTTT. The chain joins TRBV5-1 to TRBJ2-3; D perhaps matches TRBD2 (6 bases). The CDR3 covers 14 residues. Germline lookup yields CDR1 SGHRS and CDR2 YFSETQ. Trimming pared 7 bases from V and 2 bases from J, leaving 14 bases between. Using reference TRBV5-1 and TRBJ2-3 for the parts outside the CDR3, the full variable domain is KAGVTQTPRYLIKTRGQQVTLSCSPISGHRSVSWYQQTPGQGLQFLFEYFSETQRNKGNFPGRFSGRQFSNSRSEMNVSTLELGDSALYLCASWRLANTDTQYFGPGTRLTVL.